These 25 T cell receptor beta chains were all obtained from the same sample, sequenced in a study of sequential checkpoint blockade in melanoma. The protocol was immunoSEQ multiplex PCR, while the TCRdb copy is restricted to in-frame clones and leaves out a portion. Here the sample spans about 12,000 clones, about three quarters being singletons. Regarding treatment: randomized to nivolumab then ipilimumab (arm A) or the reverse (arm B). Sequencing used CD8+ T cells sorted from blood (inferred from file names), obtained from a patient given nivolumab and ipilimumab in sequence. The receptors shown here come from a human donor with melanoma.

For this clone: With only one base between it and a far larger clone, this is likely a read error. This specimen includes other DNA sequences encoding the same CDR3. The CDR3 DNA follows: TGCGCAAGCAGCTTGGCAGGGGGCTGGGGCTACACCTTC. This sequence encodes CASSLAGGWGYTF. J is TRBJ1-2 and V is TRBV5-1, with 8 nucleotides matching TRBD1. CDR1 is SGHRS, CDR2 YFSETQ, per germline. This CDR3 is 13 amino acids long. Combining the CDR3 with reference TRBV5-1 and TRBJ1-2 gives the whole variable domain KAGVTQTPRYLIKTRGQQVTLSCSPISGHRSVSWYQQTPGQGLQFLFEYFSETQRNKGNFPGRFSGRQFSNSRSEMNVSTLELGDSALYLCASSLAGGWGYTFGSGTRLTVV.

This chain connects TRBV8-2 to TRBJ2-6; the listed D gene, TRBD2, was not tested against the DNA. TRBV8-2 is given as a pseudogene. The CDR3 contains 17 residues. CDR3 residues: CGMSTKITQSRANVLTF. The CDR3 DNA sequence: TGTGGCATGTCTACTAAGATAACACAAAGTCGGGCCAACGTCCTGACTTTC.

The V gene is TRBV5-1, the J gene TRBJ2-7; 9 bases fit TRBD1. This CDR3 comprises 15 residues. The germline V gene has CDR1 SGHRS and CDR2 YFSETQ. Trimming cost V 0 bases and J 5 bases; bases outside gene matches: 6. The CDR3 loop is CASSLVGDRVHEQYF. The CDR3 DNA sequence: TGCGCCAGCAGCTTGGTAGGGGACAGGGTCCACGAGCAGTACTTC.

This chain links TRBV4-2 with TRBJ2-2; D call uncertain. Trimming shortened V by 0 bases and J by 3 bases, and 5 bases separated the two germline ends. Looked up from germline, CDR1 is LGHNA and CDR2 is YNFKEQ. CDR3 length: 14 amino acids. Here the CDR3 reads CASSQEPDTGELFF. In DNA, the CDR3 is TGTGCCAGCAGCCAAGAACCAGACACCGGGGAGCTGTTTTTT.

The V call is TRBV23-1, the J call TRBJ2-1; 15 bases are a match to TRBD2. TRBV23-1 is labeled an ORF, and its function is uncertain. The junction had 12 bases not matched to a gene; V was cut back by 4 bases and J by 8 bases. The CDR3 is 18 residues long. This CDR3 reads CASSPQGLAGGCKYEQFF. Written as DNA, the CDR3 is TGCGCCAGCAGTCCTCAGGGACTAGCGGGAGGTTGTAAGTATGAGCAGTTCTTC.

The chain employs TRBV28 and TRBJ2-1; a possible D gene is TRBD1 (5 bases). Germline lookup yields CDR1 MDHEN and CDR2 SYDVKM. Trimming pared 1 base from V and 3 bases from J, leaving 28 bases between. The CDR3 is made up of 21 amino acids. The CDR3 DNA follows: TGTGCCAGCAGTTTATCACTACAGGCCGACTCTAAATTTACATACTACAATGAGCAGTTCTTC. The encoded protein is CASSLSLQADSKFTYYNEQFF.

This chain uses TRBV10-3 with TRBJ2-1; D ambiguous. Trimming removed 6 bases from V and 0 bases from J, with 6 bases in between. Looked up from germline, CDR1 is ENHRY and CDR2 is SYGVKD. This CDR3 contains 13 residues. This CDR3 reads CAIRVSSYNEQFF. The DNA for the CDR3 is TGTGCCATCAGGGTGAGCTCCTACAATGAGCAGTTCTTC.

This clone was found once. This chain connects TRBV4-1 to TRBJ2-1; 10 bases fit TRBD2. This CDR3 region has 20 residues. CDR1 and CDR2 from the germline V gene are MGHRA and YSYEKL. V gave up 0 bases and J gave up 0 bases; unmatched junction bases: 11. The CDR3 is CASSQDRGLAEMISYNEQFF. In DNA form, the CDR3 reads TGCGCCAGCAGCCAAGATCGAGGACTAGCGGAGATGATCTCCTACAATGAGCAGTTCTTC.

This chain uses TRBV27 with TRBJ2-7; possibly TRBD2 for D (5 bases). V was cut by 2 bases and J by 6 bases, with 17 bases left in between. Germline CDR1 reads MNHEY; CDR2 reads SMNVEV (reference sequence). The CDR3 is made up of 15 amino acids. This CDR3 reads CASSLKFGVRIEQYF. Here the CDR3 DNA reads TGTGCCAGCAGTTTAAAGTTCGGGGTTCGGATCGAGCAGTACTTC.

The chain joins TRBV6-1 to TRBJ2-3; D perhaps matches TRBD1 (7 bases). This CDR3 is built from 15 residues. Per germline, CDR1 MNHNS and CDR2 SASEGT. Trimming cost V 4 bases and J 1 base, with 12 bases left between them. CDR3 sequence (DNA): TGTGCCAGCAGTGTTTCAGGGGGGCGCACAGATACGCAGTATTTT. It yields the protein CASSVSGGRTDTQYF.

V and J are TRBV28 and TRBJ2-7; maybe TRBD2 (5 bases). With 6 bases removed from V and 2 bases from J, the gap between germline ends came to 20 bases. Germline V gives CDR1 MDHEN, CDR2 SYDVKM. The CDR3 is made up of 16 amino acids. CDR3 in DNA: TGTGCCAGCAGAAACCTTGGACTCGAAGAGGCCTACGAGCAGTACTTC. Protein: CASRNLGLEEAYEQYF.

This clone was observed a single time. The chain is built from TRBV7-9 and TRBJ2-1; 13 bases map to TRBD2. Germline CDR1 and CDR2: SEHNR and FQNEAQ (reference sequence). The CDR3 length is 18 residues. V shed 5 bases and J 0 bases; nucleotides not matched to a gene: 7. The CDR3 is CASSHGTSGISSYNEQFF. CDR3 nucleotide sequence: TGTGCCAGCAGCCACGGGACTAGCGGGATAAGCTCCTACAATGAGCAGTTCTTC.

DNA of the CDR3: TGTGCCAGCAGCGGGGACAGCCAGCTCCAAGAGACCCAGTACTTC. Translation: CASSGDSQLQETQYF. This chain uses TRBV9 with TRBJ2-5, with TRBD1 matching over 7 bases. The CDR3 contains 15 residues. The V and J ends lost 3 bases and 1 base, in that order; junction bases with no gene match: 6. From germline, CDR1 is SGDLS and CDR2 YYNGEE.

CDR3 sequence: CSVEGQDPEAFF. CDR3 DNA sequence: TGCAGCGTTGAAGGACAGGACCCTGAAGCTTTCTTT. V gene TRBV29-1 combines with J gene TRBJ1-1; D may be TRBD1 (6 bases). The V end was cut by 1 base, the J end by 6 bases, with 9 bases between. The V gene's germline CDR1 is SQVTM and CDR2 ANQGSEA. The length of the CDR3 is 12 residues. The full variable domain, completed using reference TRBV29-1 and TRBJ1-1, is SAVISQKPSRDICQRGTSLTIQCQVDSQVTMMFWYRQQPGQSLTLIATANQGSEATYESGFVIDKFPISRPNLTFSTLTVSNMSPEDSSIYLCSVEGQDPEAFFGQGTRLTVV.

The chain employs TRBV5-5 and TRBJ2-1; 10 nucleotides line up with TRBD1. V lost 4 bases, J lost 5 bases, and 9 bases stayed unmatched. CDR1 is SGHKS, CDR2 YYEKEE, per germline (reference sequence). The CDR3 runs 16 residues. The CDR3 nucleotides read TGTGCCAGCAGCCCCGAGGGACAGGGGTTTAACAATGAGCAGTTCTTC. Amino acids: CASSPEGQGFNNEQFF.

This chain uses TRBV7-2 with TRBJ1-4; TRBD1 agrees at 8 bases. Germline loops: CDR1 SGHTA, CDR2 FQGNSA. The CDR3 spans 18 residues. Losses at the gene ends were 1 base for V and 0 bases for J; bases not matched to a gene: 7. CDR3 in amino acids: CASSLGTGSFATNEKLFF. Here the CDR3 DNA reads TGTGCCAGCAGCTTAGGGACAGGGTCCTTCGCAACTAATGAAAAACTGTTTTTT. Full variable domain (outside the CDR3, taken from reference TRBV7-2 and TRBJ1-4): GAGVSQSPSNKVTEKGKDVELRCDPISGHTALYWYRQSLGQGLEFLIYFQGNSAPDKSGLPSDRFSAERTGGSVSTLTIQRTQQEDSAVYLCASSLGTGSFATNEKLFFGSGTQLSVL.

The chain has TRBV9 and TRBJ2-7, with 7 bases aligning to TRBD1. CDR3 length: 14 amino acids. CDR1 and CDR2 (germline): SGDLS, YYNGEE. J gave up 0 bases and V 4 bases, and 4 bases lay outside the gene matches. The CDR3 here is CASSTWDSSYEQYF. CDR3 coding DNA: TGTGCCAGCAGCACCTGGGACAGCTCCTACGAGCAGTACTTC.

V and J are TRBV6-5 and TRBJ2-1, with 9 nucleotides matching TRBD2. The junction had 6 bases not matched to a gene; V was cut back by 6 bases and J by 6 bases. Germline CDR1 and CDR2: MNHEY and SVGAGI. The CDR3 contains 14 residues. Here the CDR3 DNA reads TGTGCCAGCAGCCGCGGGGGGGCCCCCAATGAGCAGTTCTTC. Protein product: CASSRGGAPNEQFF.

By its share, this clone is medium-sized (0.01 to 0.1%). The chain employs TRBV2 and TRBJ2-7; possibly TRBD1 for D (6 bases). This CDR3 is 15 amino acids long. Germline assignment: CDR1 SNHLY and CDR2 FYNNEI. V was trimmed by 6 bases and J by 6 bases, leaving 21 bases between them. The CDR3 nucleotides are TGTGCCAGCAGCTACCCCGGACAGTCCGGAGGCGAGCAGTACTTC. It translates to CASSYPGQSGGEQYF.

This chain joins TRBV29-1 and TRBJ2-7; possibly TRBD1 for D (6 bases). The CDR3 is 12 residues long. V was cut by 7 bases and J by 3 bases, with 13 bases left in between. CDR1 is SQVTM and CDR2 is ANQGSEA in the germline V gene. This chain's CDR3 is CSATDRDYEQYF. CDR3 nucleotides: TGCAGCGCTACGGACAGAGACTACGAGCAGTACTTC.

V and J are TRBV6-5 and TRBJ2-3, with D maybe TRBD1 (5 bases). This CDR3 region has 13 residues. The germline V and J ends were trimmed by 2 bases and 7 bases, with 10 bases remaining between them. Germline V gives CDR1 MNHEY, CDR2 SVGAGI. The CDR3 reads CASSYGAEYTQYF. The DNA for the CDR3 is TGTGCCAGCAGTTACGGGGCAGAGTATACGCAGTATTTT.

CDR3 DNA: TGTGCCAGCAGTTTATTTCGGGAGGAAAGCACAGATACGCAGTATTTT. This sequence encodes CASSLFREESTDTQYF. The J gene is TRBJ2-3, the V gene TRBV27, with 7 bases lining up with TRBD2. CDR1 and CDR2 from the germline V gene are MNHEY and SMNVEV (reference sequence). The CDR3 is made up of 16 amino acids. The V segment lost 1 base and the J segment 0 bases; nucleotides outside the gene matches: 4.

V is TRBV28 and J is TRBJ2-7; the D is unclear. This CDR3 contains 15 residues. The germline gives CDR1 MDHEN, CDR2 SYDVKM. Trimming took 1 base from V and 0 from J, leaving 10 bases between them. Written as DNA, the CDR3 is TGTGCCAGCAGTTTATTATCCCTAAACTCCTACGAGCAGTACTTC. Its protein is CASSLLSLNSYEQYF.

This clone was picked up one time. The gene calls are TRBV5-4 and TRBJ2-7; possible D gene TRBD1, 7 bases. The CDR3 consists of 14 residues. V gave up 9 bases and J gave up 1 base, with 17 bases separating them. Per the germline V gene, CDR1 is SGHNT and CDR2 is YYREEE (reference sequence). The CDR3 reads CATRDWGQSYEQYF. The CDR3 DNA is TGTGCCACAAGGGACTGGGGACAGTCCTACGAGCAGTACTTC.

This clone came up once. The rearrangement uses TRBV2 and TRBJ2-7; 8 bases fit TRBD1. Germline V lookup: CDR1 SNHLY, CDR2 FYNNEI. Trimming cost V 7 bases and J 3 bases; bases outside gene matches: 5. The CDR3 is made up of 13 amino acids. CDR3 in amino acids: CASKTGQVYEQYF. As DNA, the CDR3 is TGTGCCAGCAAGACGGGACAGGTCTACGAGCAGTACTTC.